A selection of T cell receptor beta chains follows, all from one sample in a study of cytomegalovirus exposure and HLA in healthy donors. The assay was immunoSEQ multiplex PCR, and TCRdb's table has in-frame clones only and misses some. The sample holds 95,000 to 150,000 clones; around 70% are singletons and the top ten take 6.5% to 9%. Sequenced material: PBMCs. All receptors come from a woman in her thirties or forties in good health and CMV-seropositive. CDR3s leave out the opening cysteine and the closing phenylalanine or tryptophan. Fields, in order: D gene, clone size, J gene, V gene, CDR3 protein. D genes are given only for firm matches. A row's size may be missing; if present it is once, few, many or a size class.

D gene: .
clone size: .
J gene: TRBJ2-3
V gene: TRBV9
CDR3 protein: ASSYSGDTQY

D gene: .
clone size: .
J gene: TRBJ1-3
V gene: TRBV9
CDR3 protein: ASSQQSSGNTIY

D gene: .
clone size: .
J gene: TRBJ2-7
V gene: TRBV7-2
CDR3 protein: ASSLTGSSYKQY

D gene: TRBD1
clone size: few
J gene: TRBJ1-2
V gene: TRBV5-4
CDR3 protein: ASSFDRGDYGYT

D gene: TRBD1
clone size: .
J gene: TRBJ1-2
V gene: TRBV27
CDR3 protein: ASNEPTGGANYGYT

D gene: TRBD2
clone size: .
J gene: TRBJ2-2
V gene: TRBV12-5
CDR3 protein: ASGAGLTTGELF

D gene: TRBD2
clone size: .
J gene: TRBJ2-3
V gene: TRBV5-1
CDR3 protein: ASSPLAGRDTQY

D gene: .
clone size: .
J gene: TRBJ1-1
V gene: TRBV6-6
CDR3 protein: ASSTGGAF

D gene: TRBD1
clone size: .
J gene: TRBJ2-7
V gene: TRBV19
CDR3 protein: ASGDSAYEQY

D gene: TRBD1
clone size: .
J gene: TRBJ2-7
V gene: TRBV10-3
CDR3 protein: AISEDRELPYEQY

D gene: TRBD1
clone size: .
J gene: TRBJ1-1
V gene: TRBV5-1
CDR3 protein: ASSSDRGQTEAF

D gene: .
clone size: .
J gene: TRBJ1-5
V gene: TRBV19
CDR3 protein: ASSIRQGWQPQH

D gene: TRBD1
clone size: .
J gene: TRBJ1-4
V gene: TRBV29-1
CDR3 protein: SVAQGADEKLF